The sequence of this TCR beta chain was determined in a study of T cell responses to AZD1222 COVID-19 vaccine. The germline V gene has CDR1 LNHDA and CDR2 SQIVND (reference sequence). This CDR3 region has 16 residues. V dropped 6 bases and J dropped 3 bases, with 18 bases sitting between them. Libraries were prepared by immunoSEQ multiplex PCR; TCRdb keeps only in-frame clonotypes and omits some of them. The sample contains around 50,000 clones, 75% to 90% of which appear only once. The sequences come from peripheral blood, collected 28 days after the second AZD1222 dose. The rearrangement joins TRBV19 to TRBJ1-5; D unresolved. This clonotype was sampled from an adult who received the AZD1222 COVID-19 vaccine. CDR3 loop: CASRRVGGLVNQPQHF. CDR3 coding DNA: TGTGCCAGTAGGAGAGTAGGCGGTCTGGTCAATCAGCCCCAGCATTTT.